A single sample is the source of the 21 T cell receptor beta chains below, sequenced in a study of regulatory T cells in long-lasting Graves disease. iRepertoire HTBI primers and Arm-PCR of CDR3 regions built TCR beta libraries. TCRdb passed the multiplex PCR reads through MiXCR, listing each CDR3 protein once. The repertoire holds about 420,000 distinct CDR3 sequences, with 16% as singletons. As to time point: newly diagnosed GD, antithyroid drugs for less than 3 months. PBMC RNA was the source of the TCR library. These data were likewise used in another study, on T cells in Graves' hyperthyroidism and ophthalmopathy.

The sample was peripheral blood mononuclear cells (PBMCs), taken at new diagnosis, from a patient treated with antithyroid drugs. These receptors were obtained from a woman aged 18-29 years with Graves disease.

This clonotype has a handful of counts. The rearrangement links TRBV3-1 to TRBJ2-3; D is possibly TRBD2 (6 bases). The CDR3 is 12 residues long. Trimming cost V 1 base and J 8 bases, with 7 bases left between them. The germline gives CDR1 LGHDT, CDR2 YNNKEL (reference sequence). The CDR3 DNA sequence: TGTGCCAGCAGCCAAGCGGAGGGTACGCAGTATTTT. Translated, it gives CASSQAEGTQYF.

The rearrangement uses TRBV20-1 and TRBJ2-1, with 7 bases fitting TRBD2. Trimming cost V 7 bases and J 0 bases; bases outside gene matches: 3. Germline assignment: CDR1 DFQATT and CDR2 SNEGSKA (reference sequence). The CDR3 is made up of 13 amino acids. The CDR3, as DNA: TGCAGTGTTCGCGGGAGCTCCTACAATGAGCAGTTCTTC. Its translation: CSVRGSSYNEQFF.

There are many counts of this clonotype. V usage is TRBV2 and J usage is TRBJ2-1; no clear D. V was shortened by 6 bases and J by 5 bases, with 8 bases between the two germline ends. Germline loops: CDR1 SNHLY, CDR2 FYNNEI. The CDR3 runs to 12 residues. Here the CDR3 reads CASSHDDNEQFF. CDR3 nucleotide sequence: TGTGCCAGCAGCCATGACGACAATGAGCAGTTCTTC.

This chain links TRBV6-1 with TRBJ1-1, with D possibly matching TRBD1 (6 bases). With 5 bases removed from V and 3 bases from J, the gap between germline ends came to 16 bases. The CDR3 has 15 residues. The germline CDR1 and CDR2 sequences are MNHNS and SASEGT. The CDR3 spells CASSLTSGVDTEAFF. CDR3 sequence (DNA): TGTGCCAGCAGTCTTACTTCAGGGGTGGACACTGAAGCTTTCTTT.

This clonotype was seen more than once but under ten times. The chain links TRBV5-1 to TRBJ2-5; 8 positions match TRBD2. Germline loops: CDR1 SGHRS, CDR2 YFSETQ. J lost 2 bases, V lost 8 bases, and 5 bases had no gene match. The CDR3 is 13 residues long. CDR3 in DNA: TGCGCCAGTGCTACTAGCGGTCAAGAGACCCAGTACTTC. This encodes CASATSGQETQYF.

This clonotype was seen a handful of times. The V call is TRBV7-9, the J call TRBJ1-2; 9 bases are shared with TRBD1. With 5 bases clipped from V and 1 base from J, the junction kept 8 bases outside the gene matches. This CDR3 is built from 16 residues. From germline, CDR1 is SEHNR and CDR2 FQNEAQ (reference sequence). CDR3 coding DNA: TGTGCCAGCAGCCCTCTCGGGACAGGGCGTAACTATGGCTACACCTTC. This gives the protein CASSPLGTGRNYGYTF.

This clonotype was seen a handful of times. The chain carries TRBV28 and TRBJ2-5, with TRBD2 matching over 8 bases. The CDR3 is 12 amino acids. Germline loops: CDR1 MDHEN, CDR2 SYDVKM. V was pared by 7 bases and J by 7 bases, with 5 bases of the junction left unmatched. In nucleotides, the CDR3 is TGTGCCAGCACCCCCGGGGGGGGGACCCAGTACTTC. Amino acid sequence: CASTPGGGTQYF.

This chain joins TRBV20-1 and TRBJ2-1, with 13 nucleotides matching TRBD2. The CDR3 is 18 amino acids. V lost 0 bases, J lost 7 bases, and 12 bases stayed unmatched. CDR1 and CDR2 (germline): DFQATT, SNEGSKA (reference sequence). The CDR3 nucleotides read TGCAGTGCTAGAGATTATTCCACAACTAGCGGGAGGGTTAATGAGCAGTTCTTC. This sequence encodes CSARDYSTTSGRVNEQFF.

This clonotype was counted ten times or more. The rearrangement uses TRBV20-1 and TRBJ2-5; D is perhaps TRBD2 (7 bases). Trimming shortened V by 6 bases and J by 7 bases, and 12 bases separated the two germline ends. CDR1 is DFQATT, CDR2 SNEGSKA, per germline (reference sequence). The CDR3 runs to 11 residues. The CDR3 coding sequence is TGCAGTGCGCGGGGGCGGGGGACCCAGTACTTC. Translated, it gives CSARGRGTQYF.

This clonotype was seen more than once but under ten times. Written as DNA, the CDR3 is TGTGCCAGCAGTGATGCCCACCTTATGTCGGGGATCACAGATACGCAGTATTTT. Translation: CASSDAHLMSGITDTQYF. V usage is TRBV25-1 and J usage is TRBJ2-3, with TRBD2 as a possible D gene (5 bases). V lost 3 bases to trimming and J lost 2 bases, with 21 bases between them. This CDR3 is built from 18 residues. CDR1 and CDR2 from the germline V gene are MGHDK and SYGVNS.

The table lists this clonotype with many counts. This chain links TRBV28 with TRBJ2-1; 7 nucleotides line up with TRBD2. This CDR3 comprises 16 residues. Germline V gives CDR1 MDHEN, CDR2 SYDVKM. Losses at the gene ends were 4 bases for V and 4 bases for J; bases not matched to a gene: 10. The CDR3 nucleotides read TGTGCCAGCAGTTCGCCTAGCGGAAAAGGGTACAATGAGCAGTTCTTC. This gives the protein CASSSPSGKGYNEQFF.

This clonotype was seen at least ten times. The J gene is TRBJ1-1, the V gene TRBV2; D unresolved. Trimming removed 2 bases at V and 6 bases at J, with 10 bases between. Germline V gene lookup returns CDR1 SNHLY and CDR2 FYNNEI. This CDR3 spans 13 amino acids. CDR3 sequence: CASSEFVTSEAFF. The DNA of the CDR3 is TGTGCCAGCAGTGAATTTGTGACGTCTGAAGCTTTCTTT.

In its sample, this clonotype was seen many times. V usage is TRBV24-1 and J usage is TRBJ2-7, with D uncertain. CDR1 is KGHDR and CDR2 is SFDVKD in the germline V gene. This CDR3 has 10 residues. CDR3 sequence (DNA): TGTGCTCAACGATGGGACGAGCAGTACTTC. This sequence encodes CAQRWDEQYF.

The J gene is TRBJ2-7, the V gene TRBV7-2, with unresolved D. V lost 1 base to trimming and J lost 4 bases, with 8 bases between them. The CDR3 spans 13 residues. Germline CDR1 and CDR2: SGHTA and FQGNSA. The CDR3 coding sequence is TGTGCCAGCAGCTTAGAGCGTCTGTACGAGCAGTACTTC. It translates to CASSLERLYEQYF.

The J gene is TRBJ1-3, the V gene TRBV25-1; D gene ambiguous. Per germline, CDR1 MGHDK and CDR2 SYGVNS. The germline V and J ends were trimmed by 1 base and 2 bases, with 6 bases remaining between them. This CDR3 spans 14 amino acids. The CDR3 nucleotides read TGTGCCAGCAGTGAATCAACGGCTGGAAACACCATATATTTT. It specifies CASSESTAGNTIYF.

Concerning this clonotype: Because the CDR3 is missing its conserved closing phenylalanine or tryptophan, this is likely a read error. This chain connects TRBV6-1 to TRBJ1-1; D uncertain. The V end was cut by 5 bases, the J end by 0 bases, with 10 bases between. CDR1 is MNHNS, CDR2 SASEGT, per germline. The CDR3 length is 14 residues. The CDR3 is CASSRTVMNTEAFS. In nucleotides, the CDR3 is TGTGCCAGCAGTCGAACAGTCATGAACACTGAAGCTTTCTCT.

This clonotype was counted at least ten times. The rearrangement uses TRBV5-1 and TRBJ2-1, with 16 bases identical to TRBD2. This CDR3 region has 21 residues. Germline V gives CDR1 SGHRS, CDR2 YFSETQ. After removal of 2 bases from V and 3 bases from J, the junction contained 14 bases not matched to a gene. The CDR3 here is CASSFFTGTSGRVANYNEQFF. The CDR3, as DNA: TGCGCCAGCAGCTTTTTTACCGGGACTAGCGGGAGGGTAGCAAACTACAATGAGCAGTTCTTC.

A few counts support this clonotype. The chain is built from TRBV9 and TRBJ1-1, with D uncertain. This CDR3 contains 15 residues. V dropped 2 bases and J dropped 1 base, with 12 bases sitting between them. The V gene's germline CDR1 is SGDLS and CDR2 YYNGEE. CDR3 nucleotides: TGTGCCAGCAGCGTCAACCCTTGGGAGAACACTGAAGCTTTCTTT. It codes for CASSVNPWENTEAFF.

This clonotype was found many times. The gene calls are TRBV20-1 and TRBJ2-3; TRBD2 aligns across 11 bases. The V segment lost 5 bases and the J segment 5 bases; nucleotides outside the gene matches: 9. Germline V gene lookup returns CDR1 DFQATT and CDR2 SNEGSKA (reference sequence). The CDR3 totals 15 residues. In nucleotides, the CDR3 is TGCAGTGCTGAGGATGCTAGCGGGAGGATAGATACGCAGTATTTT. Encoded protein: CSAEDASGRIDTQYF.

The rearrangement joins TRBV5-1 to TRBJ1-5, with 8 bases that match TRBD1. Losses at the gene ends were 0 bases for V and 4 bases for J; bases not matched to a gene: 6. The CDR3 sequence is 16 residues long. Germline lookup yields CDR1 SGHRS and CDR2 YFSETQ. Written as DNA, the CDR3 is TGCGCCAGCAGCTTGGGATCAGGGGGCGTTAATCAGCCCCAGCATTTT. Translation: CASSLGSGGVNQPQHF.

This clonotype has a count of ten or more. CDR3 loop: CASSQEVNSAGELFF. The CDR3 region has the DNA TGTGCCAGCAGCCAAGAGGTGAACAGCGCCGGGGAGCTGTTTTTT. The chain couples TRBV3-1 to TRBJ2-2; D is uncertain. Looked up from germline, CDR1 is LGHDT and CDR2 is YNNKEL (reference sequence). Trimming shortened V by 0 bases and J by 6 bases, and 11 bases separated the two germline ends. This CDR3 is built from 15 residues.